This TCR beta chain is drawn from a study of T cell responses to AZD1222 COVID-19 vaccine. For the study at large: Second-dose timings of about 4 or about 12 weeks were pooled.

TCRdb's table, derived via immunoSEQ multiplex PCR, lists solely in-frame clones and lacks some. The data show 110,000 to 150,000 clones, with 93% seen just once and over 7.5% held by the top ten. V was cut by 3 bases and J by 14 bases, with 20 bases left in between. The CDR3 has 14 residues. From germline, CDR1 is MNHEY and CDR2 SMNVEV (reference sequence). Study findings and constraints: Spike-specific TCR breadth and depth grew following two AZD1222 doses. White British people made up most donors, females outnumbered males, and clonal diversity was possibly underestimated.

This clone was recorded only once. Its antigen is still unknown. The sequencing here drew on peripheral blood, taken on day 0 of AZD1222 vaccination. The source is an adult in good health. V and J are TRBV27 and TRBJ2-1; weak D call: TRBD2 (6 bases). For the CDR3, the DNA is TGTGCCAGCAGTTTCCTAGCGACCTCAATGAGGGAGTTCTTC. Encoded protein: CASSFLATSMREFF.